The clone carrying this T cell receptor beta chain occurred many times. Genomic DNA, the template, was used for profiling of the TCR beta VDJ and CDR3. TCRdb passed the reads through MiXCR, listing each CDR3 protein once. The table has some 410,000 distinct CDR3 sequences, 55% to 70% seen once. The CDR3 spans 15 residues. The ends were cut back, 6 bases at V and 2 bases at J, with 17 bases in the middle. Germline lookup yields CDR1 SGHAT and CDR2 FQNNGV. This sample was taken from a study of CD8+CD57+ T cells in acquired aplastic anemia. What was sequenced was sorted CD4+, CD8+, or CD8+CD57+ T cells (not recorded which) from PBMCs. The chain is built from TRBV11-2 and TRBJ2-7; possible D gene TRBD2, 7 bases. The clonotype comes from a human donor in good health, serving as a control. CDR3 nucleotides: TGTGCCAGCAGTAGGGGGGGCTTACTAGCCTACGAGCAGTACTTC. Protein sequence: CASSRGGLLAYEQYF.